This is a list of T cell receptor beta chains from one sample in a study of molecular identifiers for immune sequencing clone quantification. TCRdb used MiXCR to reprocess the PCR reads, holding one entry per CDR3 protein. Here the sample spans hundreds of thousands of distinct CDR3 sequences, about 25% being singletons. Source material: naive CD8+ T cells from blood, with Jurkat cell RNA spiked in. The receptor source for this set is a human donor in good health. Some libraries in this study had Jurkat cell RNA spiked in. Each CDR3 is given with its conserved first and last residue. The D gene is left open where the match is weak. A clone size is listed for some rows: how often the clone was seen (once, few, many), or a class if it is expanded.

DNA: TGCGCCAGCAGCTTGGCCGGGCAGGAGGAAATCGGGGAGCAGTACTTC
CDR3: CASSLAGQEEIGEQYF
J: TRBJ2-7
V: TRBV5-1
size: many
D: NA

DNA: TGTGCCAGCAGCTTAGCCCAGGACCAAGCTTTCTTT
CDR3: CASSLAQDQAFF
J: TRBJ1-1
V: TRBV7-9
size: many
D: NA

DNA: TGTGCCAGCGTCTCTCCCCTGGGAAGGGGTGAGACCCAGTACTTC
CDR3: CASVSPLGRGETQYF
J: TRBJ2-5
V: TRBV7-2
size: few
D: NA

DNA: TGTGCCAGCAGCTTAATCACTGAAGCTTTCTTT
CDR3: CASSLITEAFF
J: TRBJ1-1
V: TRBV7-2
size: many
D: NA

DNA: TGTGCCAGCAGCTTCTCGGCGGGAGCCAGCACAGATACGCAGTATTTT
CDR3: CASSFSAGASTDTQYF
J: TRBJ2-3
V: TRBV7-3
size: many
D: TRBD2

DNA: TGTGCCAGCGAGAAAATGAACACTGAAGCTTTCTTT
CDR3: CASEKMNTEAFF
J: TRBJ1-1
V: TRBV7-9
size: many
D: NA

DNA: TGTGCCAGCAGGGCGGACAGGGTTTTTAGCCAATCTAACTCTGGGGCCAACGTCCTGACTTTC
CDR3: CASRADRVFSQSNSGANVLTF
J: TRBJ2-6
V: TRBV6-6
size: few
D: TRBD1

DNA: TGTGCCAGCAGCCCCGCCGGGGGGCAGGTCGGAGAGACCCAGTACTTC
CDR3: CASSPAGGQVGETQYF
J: TRBJ2-5
V: TRBV28
size: many
D: NA

DNA: TGCACCAGCAGCAGAGGGGGACAGGAGCAAGAGGCCCAGTACTTC
CDR3: CTSSRGGQEQEAQYF
J: TRBJ2-5
V: TRBV4-3
size: NA
D: TRBD1

DNA: TGTGCCAGCAGCTCTTCGGTGGAGGGGAACACCGGGGAGCTGTTTTTT
CDR3: CASSSSVEGNTGELFF
J: TRBJ2-2
V: TRBV7-6
size: NA
D: NA

DNA: TGTGCCAGCAGTGACATCCCATATGGCTACACCTTC
CDR3: CASSDIPYGYTF
J: TRBJ1-2
V: TRBV2
size: NA
D: NA

DNA: TGTGCCAGCAGATTGAATGAAATGAACACTGAAGCTTTCTTT
CDR3: CASRLNEMNTEAFF
J: TRBJ1-1
V: TRBV5-4
size: many
D: NA

DNA: TGTGCCAGTAGCGTGTTCGGGACAGGTAACAATGAGCAGTTCTTC
CDR3: CASSVFGTGNNEQFF
J: TRBJ2-1
V: TRBV19
size: NA
D: TRBD1

DNA: TGTGCCAGCTCACCACCCCGTGCCGATGGCTACACCTTC
CDR3: CASSPPRADGYTF
J: TRBJ1-2
V: TRBV18
size: many
D: NA

DNA: TGTGCCAGCAATTTCGGGGCCCAACACGGGACTAGCAGTTACGAGCAGCACTTC
CDR3: CASNFGAQHGTSSYEQHF
J: TRBJ2-7
V: TRBV2
size: NA
D: TRBD2

DNA: TGTGCCAGCAGCTTATCCCCAGGACAGGGGGATCCGGAAGAGACCCAGTACTTC
CDR3: CASSLSPGQGDPEETQYF
J: TRBJ2-5
V: TRBV13
size: NA
D: TRBD1

DNA: TGTGCCAGTAGTATCCCGGCAGGAAGCAATCAGCCCCAGCATTTT
CDR3: CASSIPAGSNQPQHF
J: TRBJ1-5
V: TRBV19
size: NA
D: NA

DNA: TGTGCCAGCAGTTTATTAAGTCCCCGGGGGGGCACAGATACGCAGTATTTT
CDR3: CASSLLSPRGGTDTQYF
J: TRBJ2-3
V: TRBV27
size: NA
D: TRBD2

DNA: TGTGCCAGCAGCGAGGCCGGACACCAGAACACTGAAGCTTTCTTT
CDR3: CASSEAGHQNTEAFF
J: TRBJ1-1
V: TRBV7-9
size: many
D: NA

DNA: TGTGCCTGGAGTGGGGGCCTAGCGGGTGAGACAGATACGCAGTATTTT
CDR3: CAWSGGLAGETDTQYF
J: TRBJ2-3
V: TRBV30
size: few
D: TRBD2

DNA: TGTGCCAGCAGCTTATGGCCCGCGGGGGGGGATAACACTGAAGCTTTCTTT
CDR3: CASSLWPAGGDNTEAFF
J: TRBJ1-1
V: TRBV7-6
size: NA
D: NA

DNA: TGTGCCACGGGACAGGGGTACACTGAAGCTTTCTTT
CDR3: CATGQGYTEAFF
J: TRBJ1-1
V: TRBV30
size: few
D: TRBD1

DNA: NA
CDR3: CASSSSEYQETQYF
J: TRBJ2-5
V: TRBV12-3/TRBV12-4
size: NA
D: NA

DNA: TGCGCCAGCAGCTTGGACAGGGGAATCACAGATACGCAGTATTTT
CDR3: CASSLDRGITDTQYF
J: TRBJ2-3
V: TRBV5-1
size: many
D: TRBD1

DNA: TGTGCCAGCAGTTCTCCCTGGCGGACTGACAATGAGCAGTTCTTC
CDR3: CASSSPWRTDNEQFF
J: TRBJ2-1
V: TRBV6-2/TRBV6-3
size: many
D: NA

DNA: TGCGCCAACAGCCAAGAGTGGGGACTGTATAATTCACCCCTCCACTTT
CDR3: CANSQEWGLYNSPLHF
J: TRBJ1-6
V: TRBV4-1
size: NA
D: NA

DNA: TGTGCCAGTAGTATAGACCGCGAGGTCCTAAAGGGTTTTTCCTACGAGCAGTACTTC
CDR3: CASSIDREVLKGFSYEQYF
J: TRBJ2-7
V: TRBV19
size: few
D: NA

DNA: TGTGCCAGCACCGCTACTAGCAGGAGTAAATACCGGGCCGGGGAGCTGTTTTTT
CDR3: CASTATSRSKYRAGELFF
J: TRBJ2-2
V: TRBV3-1
size: NA
D: NA

DNA: TGTGCCTGGAGTTGGCTTGAGGGGGCGCCCACTGAAGCTTTCTTT
CDR3: CAWSWLEGAPTEAFF
J: TRBJ1-1
V: TRBV30
size: few
D: TRBD1

DNA: TGTGCCAGCAGCTCTACATGGGCGGCCCCGAGCTCCTACGAGCAGTACTTC
CDR3: CASSSTWAAPSSYEQYF
J: TRBJ2-7
V: TRBV6-5
size: NA
D: NA

DNA: TGTGCCACCAGTGATTCTAGCGGGAGTAATGAGCAGTTCTTC
CDR3: CATSDSSGSNEQFF
J: TRBJ2-1
V: TRBV24-1
size: many
D: TRBD2

DNA: TGTGCCAGCAGCTTAGTGGGCATCTCCTACGAGCAGTACTTC
CDR3: CASSLVGISYEQYF
J: TRBJ2-7
V: TRBV7-9
size: NA
D: NA

DNA: TGTGCCAGCAGCTCCTATAGTGAAACTTTCTTT
CDR3: CASSSYSETFF
J: TRBJ1-1
V: TRBV7-9
size: once
D: NA

DNA: TGTGCCAGCAGCCCCTTAAGCGGATACTACTACGAGCAGTACTTC
CDR3: CASSPLSGYYYEQYF
J: TRBJ2-7
V: TRBV28
size: NA
D: NA